Listed below are T cell receptor beta chains from one sample, sequenced in a study of blood T cell repertoires in COVID-19. Profiled with immunoSEQ multiplex PCR; TCRdb holds only in-frame clones, not every one. Of some 130,000 clones listed, approximately 86% are singletons. The sample taken for sequencing was peripheral blood. These receptors originate from an older woman with COVID-19, enrolled during active disease. CDR3s include the opening cysteine and the closing phenylalanine or tryptophan. The D gene is left open where the match is weak. Clone size is shown for a subset of rows, as once, few, many or a class of expanded clone.

size	V	J	D	CDR3	DNA
.	TRBV29-1	TRBJ1-2	TRBD1	CSGGGGAYYGYTF	TGCAGCGGGGGAGGGGGCGCGTACTATGGCTACACCTTC
once	TRBV9	TRBJ1-3	.	CASSGPDRLGASGNTIYF	TGTGCCAGCAGCGGCCCGGACAGACTTGGCGCCTCTGGAAACACCATATATTTT
.	TRBV5-1	TRBJ1-6	.	CASSLGQAYNSPLHF	TGCGCCAGCAGCTTGGGGCAGGCCTATAATTCACCCCTCCACTTT
.	TRBV30	TRBJ1-2	TRBD1	CAWSADRGPYGYTF	TGTGCCTGGAGTGCGGACAGGGGCCCCTATGGCTACACCTTC
.	TRBV7-2	TRBJ2-7	TRBD2	CASSSAGGYEQYF	TGTGCCAGCAGCTCCGCGGGGGGCTACGAGCAGTACTTC
.	TRBV27	TRBJ2-1	TRBD2	CASFELAGGSYNEQFF	TGTGCCAGTTTCGAGCTAGCGGGGGGTTCCTACAATGAGCAGTTCTTC
once	TRBV10-3	TRBJ2-7	TRBD2	CAISESAGGGANEQYF	TGTGCCATCAGTGAGTCTGCGGGCGGGGGGGCTAACGAGCAGTACTTC
.	TRBV29-1	TRBJ2-1	TRBD2	CSGGTSGINEQFF	TGCAGCGGCGGGACTAGCGGGATCAATGAGCAGTTCTTC
.	TRBV6-1	TRBJ1-4	TRBD1	CASSDDRALPQKLFF	TGTGCCAGCAGTGATGACAGGGCTCTTCCTCAAAAACTGTTTTTT
.	TRBV4-1	TRBJ2-7	.	CASSQELAAGTRSYEQYF	TGCGCCAGCAGCCAAGAATTGGCGGCGGGTACACGCTCCTACGAGCAGTACTTC
few	TRBV3-1/TRBV3-2	TRBJ1-2	TRBD1	CASSPGTGENGYTF	TGTGCCAGCAGCCCCGGGACAGGGGAGAATGGCTACACCTTC
few	TRBV12-5	TRBJ1-1	.	CASGVPGITEAFF	TGTGCTAGTGGTGTCCCAGGGATCACTGAAGCTTTCTTT
.	TRBV11-2	TRBJ2-1	TRBD1	CASSAQGDSYNEQFF	TGTGCCAGCAGCGCCCAGGGGGACTCCTACAATGAGCAGTTCTTC
.	TRBV3-1/TRBV3-2	TRBJ1-4	.	CASSRDIDEKLFF	TGTGCCAGCAGCAGGGACATCGATGAAAAACTGTTTTTT
.	TRBV30	TRBJ1-1	TRBD1	CAWSVRRGQVIDTEAFF	TGTGCCTGGAGTGTACGCAGGGGGCAAGTCATAGACACTGAAGCTTTCTTT
.	TRBV2	TRBJ2-5	TRBD1	CASTETGFQETQYF	TGTGCCAGCACCGAGACAGGGTTTCAAGAGACCCAGTACTTC
.	TRBV11-2	TRBJ1-1	TRBD1	CASSLGSTGGTEAFF	TGTGCCAGCAGCTTAGGGTCGACAGGGGGGACTGAAGCTTTCTTT
.	TRBV2	TRBJ2-1	TRBD2	CASSGGGFNEQFF	TGTGCCAGCAGTGGGGGGGGTTTCAATGAGCAGTTCTTC
.	TRBV4-1	TRBJ2-1	TRBD1	CASSSGQGAYNEQFF	TGCGCCAGCAGCTCGGGACAGGGGGCTTACAATGAGCAGTTCTTC
.	TRBV28	TRBJ2-7	TRBD2	CASKTPGGYEQYF	TGTGCCAGCAAGACCCCCGGGGGGTACGAGCAGTACTTC
.	TRBV11-3	TRBJ2-5	.	CASSTRVGSQETQYF	TGTGCCAGCAGCACCAGGGTAGGGTCTCAAGAGACCCAGTACTTC
.	TRBV30	TRBJ1-4	.	CAWSAPHNEKLFF	TGTGCCTGGAGTGCGCCCCACAACGAAAAACTGTTTTTT
.	TRBV10-2	TRBJ1-4	.	CASSRSIEKLFF	TGCGCCAGCAGCAGGTCGATTGAAAAACTGTTTTTT
.	TRBV5-1	TRBJ2-3	TRBD1	CASSPGTGDTDTQYF	TGCGCCAGCAGCCCAGGGACAGGGGACACAGATACGCAGTATTTT
.	TRBV5-5	TRBJ2-5	.	CASRRSMRETQYF	TGTGCCAGCAGGAGGTCGATGCGAGAGACCCAGTACTTC
.	TRBV28	TRBJ1-2	TRBD1	CASRPPLTGNVGYTF	TGTGCCAGCAGACCTCCACTGACAGGGAATGTTGGCTACACCTTC
.	TRBV7-9	TRBJ1-5	TRBD1	CASSLGSGTGFGQPQHF	TGTGCCAGCAGCTTAGGTTCCGGGACAGGCTTCGGGCAGCCCCAGCATTTT
.	TRBV6-5	TRBJ1-2	TRBD1	CAWAGGSNYGYTF	TGTGCCTGGGCAGGGGGTTCTAACTATGGCTACACCTTC
.	TRBV10-3	TRBJ1-6	.	CAISGQGGSPLHF	TGTGCCATCAGTGGCCAGGGAGGATCACCCCTCCACTTT
.	TRBV5-1	TRBJ1-4	.	CASSLAPALNEKLFF	TGCGCCAGCAGCTTGGCCCCAGCGCTTAATGAAAAACTGTTTTTT
.	TRBV5-6	TRBJ2-1	.	CASRSPTSFNEQFF	TGTGCCAGCAGGAGCCCCACTTCATTCAATGAGCAGTTCTTC
.	TRBV7-9	TRBJ2-3	.	CASSLGGQTDTQYF	TGTGCCAGCAGCTTGGGGGGGCAAACAGATACGCAGTATTTT
.	TRBV30	TRBJ1-6	TRBD1	CAGQTGGSSPLHF	TGTGCCGGACAGACAGGGGGAAGCTCACCCCTCCACTTT
once	TRBV2	TRBJ1-2	TRBD1	CASMGQGSGYTF	TGTGCCAGCATGGGACAGGGCTCTGGCTACACCTTC
.	TRBV4-1	TRBJ2-7	TRBD2	CASSQDRRGGQYEQYF	TGCGCCAGCAGCCAAGATCGGCGGGGGGGCCAGTACGAGCAGTACTTC
.	TRBV5-1	TRBJ1-3	.	CASSLASGNTIYF	TGCGCCAGCAGCTTGGCCTCGGGAAACACCATATATTTT
.	TRBV2	TRBJ2-2	.	CASSEGRSARGPGELFF	TGTGCCAGCAGTGAAGGTCGATCGGCAAGGGGCCCCGGGGAGCTGTTTTTT
.	TRBV5-6	TRBJ2-5	.	CASSYQETQYF	TGTGCCAGCAGTTATCAAGAGACCCAGTACTTC
.	TRBV5-6	TRBJ1-5	.	CASSLWDKGHQPQHF	TGTGCCAGCAGCTTGTGGGACAAGGGCCATCAGCCCCAGCATTTT
.	TRBV28	TRBJ1-5	.	CASSLAGRTNQPQHF	TGTGCCAGCAGTCTCGCGGGGCGCACCAATCAGCCCCAGCATTTT
.	TRBV6-2/TRBV6-3	TRBJ2-2	TRBD1	CASSYWDRGMRELFF	TGTGCCAGCAGTTACTGGGACAGGGGGATGAGGGAGCTGTTTTTT
.	TRBV28	TRBJ2-7	.	CASSWEGERYF	TGTGCCAGCAGTTGGGAGGGGGAGCGGTACTTC
.	TRBV5-5	TRBJ2-2	TRBD1	CASSPSRDRGPGELFF	TGTGCCAGCAGCCCGAGCCGGGACAGGGGGCCCGGGGAGCTGTTTTTT
once	TRBV12-1	TRBJ2-7	.	CASPGTSGGGRSYEQYF	TGTGCCAGCCCCGGGACTAGCGGGGGGGGTCGCTCCTACGAGCAGTACTTC
.	TRBV19	TRBJ2-2	TRBD1	CASRTRDRANTGELFF	TGTGCCAGTAGGACCCGGGACAGGGCGAACACCGGGGAGCTGTTTTTT
.	TRBV5-1	TRBJ2-1	.	CASSFSPGSTYNEQFF	TGCGCCAGCAGCTTTAGTCCAGGGTCGACCTACAATGAGCAGTTCTTC
.	TRBV2	TRBJ1-1	.	CASLMSQGNTEAFF	TGTGCCAGCCTTATGTCTCAGGGGAACACTGAAGCTTTCTTT
few	TRBV5-6	TRBJ2-7	.	CASSFQGNSYEQYF	TGTGCCAGCAGCTTTCAGGGCAACTCCTACGAGCAGTACTTC